This T cell receptor beta chain is from a study of cytomegalovirus exposure and HLA in healthy donors. 60 Vbeta and 13 Jbeta primers were used in PCR. Only in-frame clones appear in the TCRdb table, and some are missing; sequencing was by immunoSEQ multiplex PCR. The table lists roughly 120,000 clones, approximately 86% of them singletons. From germline, CDR1 is LNHDA and CDR2 SQIVND (reference sequence). The CDR3 is 14 amino acids. The chain joins TRBV19 to TRBJ1-5; the match to TRBD1 covers 11 bases. Sequenced material: PBMCs. The origin of this receptor is a man between 35 and 55 years old in good health and CMV-seronegative. The CDR3 region has the DNA TGTGCTGCTAGAGGACAGGGGGCTGTTCAGCCCCAGCATTTT. It translates to CAARGQGAVQPQHF. The full variable domain, with the rest looked up from reference TRBV19 and TRBJ1-5, is DGGITQSPKYLFRKEGQNVTLSCEQNLNHDAMYWYRQDPGQGLRLIYYSQIVNDFQKGDIAEGYSVSREKKESFPLTVTSAQKNPTAFYLCAARGQGAVQPQHFGDGTRLSIL.